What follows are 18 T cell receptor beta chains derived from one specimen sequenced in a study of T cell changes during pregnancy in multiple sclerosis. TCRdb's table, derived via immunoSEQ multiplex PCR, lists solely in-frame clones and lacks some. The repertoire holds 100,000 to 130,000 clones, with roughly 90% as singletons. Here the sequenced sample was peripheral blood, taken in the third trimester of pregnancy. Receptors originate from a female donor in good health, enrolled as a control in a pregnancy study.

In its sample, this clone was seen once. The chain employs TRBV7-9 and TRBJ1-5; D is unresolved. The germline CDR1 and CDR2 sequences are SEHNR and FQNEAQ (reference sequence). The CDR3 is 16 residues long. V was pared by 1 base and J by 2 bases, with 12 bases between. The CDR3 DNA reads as TGTGCCAGCAGCTTAGTTGGGGTAGCGCGCAATCAGCCCCAGCATTTT. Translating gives CASSLVGVARNQPQHF.

The CDR3 is CASSIRTGGSDEQFF. DNA for the CDR3: TGTGCCAGCAGCATCCGGACAGGGGGCTCGGATGAGCAGTTCTTC. The J gene is TRBJ2-1, the V gene TRBV9; TRBD1 matches at 11 bases. The CDR3 covers 15 residues. With V trimmed by 4 bases and J by 8 bases, 8 bases remained unmatched. The germline CDR1 and CDR2 sequences are SGDLS and YYNGEE.

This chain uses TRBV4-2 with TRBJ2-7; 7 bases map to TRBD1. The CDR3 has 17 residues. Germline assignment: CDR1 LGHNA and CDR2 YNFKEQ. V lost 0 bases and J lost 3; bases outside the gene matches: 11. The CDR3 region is CASSQDFEGGLGYEQYF. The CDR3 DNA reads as TGTGCCAGCAGCCAAGATTTCGAAGGGGGCTTAGGCTACGAGCAGTACTTC.

The CDR3 coding sequence is TGTGCCAGCAGCCAAGGGCAGACGGGGAGAGATACGCAGTATTTT. Residues: CASSQGQTGRDTQYF. V usage is TRBV4-2 and J usage is TRBJ2-3; possible D gene TRBD2, 5 bases. The CDR3 runs to 15 residues. From germline, CDR1 is LGHNA and CDR2 YNFKEQ. V was pared by 1 base and J by 5 bases, with 13 bases between.

The CDR3 DNA sequence: TGTGCCAGCAGCTTAGGACAGGGGGCGAACACTGAAGCTTTCTTT. Translation: CASSLGQGANTEAFF. This chain joins TRBV11-1 and TRBJ1-1; 10 bases agree with TRBD1. This CDR3 has 15 amino acids. The V gene's germline CDR1 is SGHAT and CDR2 FQDESV (reference sequence). Trimming cost V 1 base and J 1 base; bases outside gene matches: 0.

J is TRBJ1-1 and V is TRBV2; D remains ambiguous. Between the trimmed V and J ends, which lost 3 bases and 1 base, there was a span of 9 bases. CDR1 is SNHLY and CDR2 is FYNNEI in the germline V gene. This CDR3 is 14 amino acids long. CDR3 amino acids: CASSEGRANTEAFF. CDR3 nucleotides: TGTGCCAGCAGTGAGGGGAGGGCGAACACTGAAGCTTTCTTT.

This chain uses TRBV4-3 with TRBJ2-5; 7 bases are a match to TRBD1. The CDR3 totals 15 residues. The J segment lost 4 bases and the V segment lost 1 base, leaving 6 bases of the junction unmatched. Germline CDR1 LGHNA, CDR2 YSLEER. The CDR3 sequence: CASSQGGGVSETQYF. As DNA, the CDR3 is TGCGCCAGCAGCCAAGGAGGGGGCGTGTCAGAGACCCAGTACTTC.

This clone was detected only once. The CDR3 loop reads CASRRTSGAYEQYF. CDR3 coding DNA: TGTGCCAGCAGACGGACTAGCGGGGCCTACGAGCAGTACTTC. The genes are TRBV6-5 and TRBJ2-7, with 12 bases that match TRBD2. J lost 2 bases, V lost 6 bases, and 2 bases had no gene match. The germline gives CDR1 MNHEY, CDR2 SVGAGI. CDR3 size: 14 residues.

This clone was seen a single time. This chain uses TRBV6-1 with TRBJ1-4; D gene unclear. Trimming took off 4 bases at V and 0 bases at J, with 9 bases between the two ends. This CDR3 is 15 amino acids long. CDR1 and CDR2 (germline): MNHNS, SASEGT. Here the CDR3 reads CASSAVGATNEKLFF. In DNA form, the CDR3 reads TGTGCCAGCAGTGCCGTCGGGGCAACTAATGAAAAACTGTTTTTT.

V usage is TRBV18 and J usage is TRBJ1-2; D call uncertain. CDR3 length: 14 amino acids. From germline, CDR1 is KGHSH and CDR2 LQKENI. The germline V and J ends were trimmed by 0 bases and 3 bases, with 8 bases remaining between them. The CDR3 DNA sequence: TGTGCCAGCTCACCACCGGCGGCTGACTATGGCTACACCTTC. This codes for CASSPPAADYGYTF.

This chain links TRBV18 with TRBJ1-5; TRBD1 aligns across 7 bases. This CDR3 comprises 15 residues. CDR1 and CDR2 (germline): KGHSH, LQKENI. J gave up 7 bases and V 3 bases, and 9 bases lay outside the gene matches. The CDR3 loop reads CASSPPGQAIQPQHF. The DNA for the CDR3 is TGTGCCAGCTCACCTCCCGGACAGGCAATACAGCCCCAGCATTTT.

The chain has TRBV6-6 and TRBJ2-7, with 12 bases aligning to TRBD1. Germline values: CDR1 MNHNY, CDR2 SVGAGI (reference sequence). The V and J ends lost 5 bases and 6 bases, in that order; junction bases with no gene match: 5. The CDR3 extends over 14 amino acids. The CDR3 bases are TGTGCCAGCAGTAGGGGACAGGGGGCGGCCGAGCAGTACTTC. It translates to CASSRGQGAAEQYF.

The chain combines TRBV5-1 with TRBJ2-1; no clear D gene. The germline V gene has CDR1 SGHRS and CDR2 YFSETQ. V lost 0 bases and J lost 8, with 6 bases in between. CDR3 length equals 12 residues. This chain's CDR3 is CASSLALDEQFF. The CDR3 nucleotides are TGCGCCAGCAGCTTGGCCCTCGATGAGCAGTTCTTC.

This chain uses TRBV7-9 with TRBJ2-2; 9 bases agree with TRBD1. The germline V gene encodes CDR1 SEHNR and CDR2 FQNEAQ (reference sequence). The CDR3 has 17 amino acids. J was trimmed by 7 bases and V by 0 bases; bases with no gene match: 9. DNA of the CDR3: TGTGCCAGCAGCTTAGCGCTGGGACAGGGTTCTTTCGGGGAGCTGTTTTTT. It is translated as CASSLALGQGSFGELFF.

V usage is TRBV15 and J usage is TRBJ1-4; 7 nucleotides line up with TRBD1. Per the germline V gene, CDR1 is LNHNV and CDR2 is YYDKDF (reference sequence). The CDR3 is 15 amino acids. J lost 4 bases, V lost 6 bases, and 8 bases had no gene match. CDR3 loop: CATRGDRVGNEKLFF. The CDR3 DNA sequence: TGTGCCACCAGAGGAGACAGGGTTGGTAATGAAAAACTGTTTTTT.

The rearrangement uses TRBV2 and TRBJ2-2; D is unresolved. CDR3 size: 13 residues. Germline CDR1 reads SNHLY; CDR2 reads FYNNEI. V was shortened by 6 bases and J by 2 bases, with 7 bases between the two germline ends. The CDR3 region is CASRALNTGELFF. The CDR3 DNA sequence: TGTGCCAGCAGGGCCCTTAACACCGGGGAGCTGTTTTTT.

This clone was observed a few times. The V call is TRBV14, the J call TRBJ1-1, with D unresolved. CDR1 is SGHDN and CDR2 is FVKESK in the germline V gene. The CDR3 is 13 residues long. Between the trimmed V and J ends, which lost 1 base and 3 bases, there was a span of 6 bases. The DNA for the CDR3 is TGTGCCAGCAGCCAAGGAGTGCACACTGAAGCTTTCTTT. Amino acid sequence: CASSQGVHTEAFF.

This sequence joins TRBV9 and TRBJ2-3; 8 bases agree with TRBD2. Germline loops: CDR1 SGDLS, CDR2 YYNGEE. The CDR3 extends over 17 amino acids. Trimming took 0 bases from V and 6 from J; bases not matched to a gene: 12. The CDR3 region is CASSVAQRGRGGDTQYF. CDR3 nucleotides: TGTGCCAGCAGCGTAGCCCAGCGGGGTCGCGGGGGGGATACGCAGTATTTT. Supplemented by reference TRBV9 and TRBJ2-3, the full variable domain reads DSGVTQTPKHLITATGQRVTLRCSPRSGDLSVYWYQQSLDQGLQFLIQYYNGEERAKGNILERFSAQQFPDLHSELNLSSLELGDSALYFCASSVAQRGRGGDTQYFGPGTRLTVL.